These 7 T cell receptor beta chains were all obtained from the same sample, sequenced in a study of shared clonotypes between healthy human individuals. Clones were read by immunoSEQ multiplex PCR, and TCRdb kept only the in-frame ones, dropping some. The data hold 330,000 or so clones, with more than 60% observed a single time. The sample was memory CD4+ T cells sorted from blood. Subset denoted: CD45RA-negative fraction. The receptors originated from a man younger than 40 in good health.

The chain couples TRBV7-9 to TRBJ2-3; no reliable D call. CDR3 length: 15 residues. The germline gives CDR1 SEHNR, CDR2 FQNEAQ (reference sequence). V shed 1 base and J shed 2 bases, with 10 bases lying between them. As DNA, the CDR3 is TGTGCCAGCAGCTTAGGGTCTTTACCCACAGATACGCAGTATTTT. As protein: CASSLGSLPTDTQYF.

With respect to this clone: Possible read error: a much larger clone is one base away. CDR3 bases: TGTGCCAGCAGTTTAGCTGGGGCCAACGTCCTGACTTTC. It translates to CASSLAGANVLTF. This chain joins TRBV27 and TRBJ2-6; D remains unclear. Germline-derived CDR1 and CDR2 are MNHEY and SMNVEV (reference sequence). The CDR3 extends over 13 amino acids. Trimming stripped 2 bases from V and 2 bases from J, with 1 base between.

This chain links TRBV2 with TRBJ2-7; D not resolved. The CDR3 length is 15 residues. Germline V lookup: CDR1 SNHLY, CDR2 FYNNEI. V dropped 6 bases and J dropped 2 bases, with 17 bases sitting between them. The CDR3 sequence: CASRDTPRGTYEQYF. The CDR3 bases are TGTGCCAGCAGGGATACTCCTCGTGGGACCTACGAGCAGTACTTC.

V is TRBV5-4 and J is TRBJ1-1; a possible D gene is TRBD1 (6 bases). The germline V gene encodes CDR1 SGHNT and CDR2 YYREEE (reference sequence). V was cut by 3 bases and J by 1 base, with 13 bases left in between. This CDR3 contains 15 residues. CDR3 sequence reads: CASSSHEQGNTEAFF. The CDR3 region has the DNA TGTGCCAGCAGCTCCCACGAACAGGGGAACACTGAAGCTTTCTTT.

The V gene is TRBV30, the J gene TRBJ1-2; D gene unclear. CDR1 and CDR2 (germline): GTSNPN, SVGIG (reference sequence). The germline V and J ends were trimmed by 4 bases and 4 bases, with 16 bases remaining between them. The CDR3 loop spans 14 amino acids. This chain's CDR3 is CAWTDDTYGYGYTF. The CDR3 DNA reads TGTGCCTGGACGGATGATACTTATGGCTATGGCTACACCTTC.

This rearrangement joins TRBV4-2 to TRBJ1-2; D gene ambiguous. This CDR3 region has 16 residues. V lost 2 bases, J lost 6 bases, and 19 bases lay in between. The germline gives CDR1 LGHNA, CDR2 YNFKEQ. For the CDR3, the DNA is TGTGCCAGCAGCCAATCGACTAGGCCCGGGGTCGATGGCTACACCTTC. Translating gives CASSQSTRPGVDGYTF.

This clone was seen repeatedly, ten times or more. The chain carries TRBV27 and TRBJ1-1, with no clear D. The CDR3 is made up of 11 amino acids. V dropped 7 bases and J dropped 1 base, with 4 bases sitting between them. Germline CDR1 is MNHEY and CDR2 is SMNVEV (reference sequence). CDR3 bases: TGTGCCAGCAAGCGGAACACTGAAGCTTTCTTT. Encoded protein: CASKRNTEAFF.